This record concerns one T cell receptor (beta chain) sequence. In the authors' methods: Amplification of reference gene primers provided the estimated nucleated cell counts. The table came from immunoSEQ multiplex PCR; TCRdb's copy has only in-frame clones and leaves some out. Clonal size and the V and J genes are those of that table, whereas D and trimming came from the DNA. The table has fewer than 90,000 clones, around 75% seen once. The data were taken from a study of blood T cell repertoires in COVID-19. The CDR3 runs to 16 residues. The chain recombines TRBV21-1 with TRBJ2-7; the table names TRBD2, a call not compared with the DNA. TRBV21-1 is classified as a pseudogene. This sequence was found in a woman aged 50 to 60 with acute or convalescent COVID-19. Sequencing was done on a sample of peripheral blood. The CDR3 loop reads CASSKANWGGPSEQYF. The CDR3 DNA is TGTGCCAGCAGCAAAGCGAATTGGGGGGGTCCCTCCGAGCAGTACTTC.